This TCR beta chain was sequenced for a study of cytomegalovirus exposure and HLA in healthy donors. Study conclusions and caveats: In vitro checks showed that a few CMV-associated chains really do target CMV antigens. One variant, a missense change in DCLRE1C, was linked in a later analysis to TCR beta V- and J-gene trimming.

Note on this clone: Its antigen remains unidentified.

The CDR3 covers 14 residues. Trimming left V 6 bases short and J 6 bases short, with 16 bases between. CDR1 and CDR2 (germline): MDHEN, SYDVKM. PCR was performed using 60 Vbeta and 13 Jbeta primers. The method was immunoSEQ multiplex PCR; TCRdb's version includes in-frame clones alone and lacks a portion of them. Its table lists about 210,000 clones. This receptor was taken from a woman in her 30s in good health and CMV-seropositive. The chain uses TRBV28 and TRBJ2-3, with D possibly matching TRBD2 (6 bases). The specimen sequenced was PBMCs. The CDR3 DNA reads TGTGCCAGCAGCCGGCCGGGAGTAATTGATACGCAGTATTTT. This sequence encodes CASSRPGVIDTQYF.